What follows are 8 T cell receptor beta chains derived from one specimen sequenced in a study of blood T cell repertoires in COVID-19. Some clones are missing from TCRdb's copy, which holds only in-frame ones; the method was immunoSEQ multiplex PCR. The sample holds about 75,000 clones, roughly 84% seen once. Specimen: peripheral blood. The receptors were gathered from a woman in her 50s with acute or convalescent COVID-19.

This chain joins TRBV5-1 and TRBJ2-7; the D gene is possibly TRBD2 (5 bases). CDR1 and CDR2 from the germline V gene are SGHRS and YFSETQ. The CDR3 is 14 amino acids. V shed 2 bases and J shed 2 bases, with 11 bases lying between them. CDR3 nucleotides: TGCGCCAGCAGCTTACCGGGATTTCCCTACGAGCAGTACTTC. Protein: CASSLPGFPYEQYF. Looking up the rest from reference TRBV5-1 and TRBJ2-7 gives the full variable domain: KAGVTQTPRYLIKTRGQQVTLSCSPISGHRSVSWYQQTPGQGLQFLFEYFSETQRNKGNFPGRFSGRQFSNSRSEMNVSTLELGDSALYLCASSLPGFPYEQYFGPGTRLTVT.

The genes are TRBV27 and TRBJ1-6, with 10 nucleotides matching TRBD1. Germline lookup yields CDR1 MNHEY and CDR2 SMNVEV (reference sequence). The CDR3 covers 16 residues. V gave up 2 bases and J gave up 8 bases; unmatched junction bases: 6. The CDR3 nucleotides read TGTGCCAGCAGTTTACGGGCAGGGACAGGGGATTCACCCCTCCACTTT. Protein: CASSLRAGTGDSPLHF.

The rearrangement joins TRBV6-2 or TRBV6-3 to TRBJ2-3; 7 bases agree with TRBD2. This CDR3 has 16 amino acids. Germline CDR1 reads MNHEY; CDR2 reads SVGEGT. J lost 6 bases, V lost 2 bases, and 11 bases had no gene match. CDR3 bases: TGTGCCAGCAGTTACGGTTGGGCTAGCGGAGGGGATACGCAGTATTTT. Its protein is CASSYGWASGGDTQYF.

The rearrangement links TRBV7-2 to TRBJ2-5; the match to TRBD2 covers 12 bases. Looked up from germline, CDR1 is SGHTA and CDR2 is FQGNSA. CDR3 length: 15 residues. V dropped 5 bases and J dropped 5; count of bases not matched to a gene: 6. The CDR3 loop reads CASSPGLAGGETQYF. The CDR3 DNA sequence: TGTGCCAGCAGCCCGGGACTAGCGGGCGGTGAGACCCAGTACTTC.

The chain employs TRBV4-2 and TRBJ1-5; possibly TRBD1 for D (5 bases). The CDR3 runs 16 residues. CDR1 LGHNA and CDR2 YNFKEQ come from the germline V gene. V was trimmed by 2 bases and J by 1 base, leaving 12 bases between them. CDR3 in amino acids: CASSQPGLLSNQPQHF. CDR3 nucleotides: TGTGCCAGCAGCCAACCGGGACTGCTAAGCAATCAGCCCCAGCATTTT.

Here the CDR3 reads CASSLLQGDSFNEQFF. CDR3 DNA sequence: TGTGCCAGCAGTCTCCTCCAGGGGGATTCTTTCAATGAGCAGTTCTTC. The V call is TRBV6-8, the J call TRBJ2-1; 7 bases are a match to TRBD1. Unmatched junction bases numbered 13, after V lost 5 bases and J lost 6 bases. Germline assignment: CDR1 MNHGY and CDR2 SAAAGT. The CDR3 has 16 residues.

The chain employs TRBV24-1 and TRBJ1-2; 10 bases align to TRBD1. CDR3 size: 15 residues. In germline, CDR1 is KGHDR, CDR2 SFDVKD. The V segment lost 3 bases and the J segment 7 bases; nucleotides outside the gene matches: 7. The CDR3 is CATSDPGTGESGYTF. In DNA form, the CDR3 reads TGTGCCACCAGTGATCCCGGGACAGGGGAATCTGGCTACACCTTC.

The rearrangement links TRBV5-5 to TRBJ1-6, with unresolved D. V was cut by 3 bases and J by 10 bases, with 11 bases left in between. Germline V lookup: CDR1 SGHKS, CDR2 YYEKEE (reference sequence). The CDR3 loop spans 13 amino acids. The CDR3 loop is CASSSRGQSPLHF. The CDR3 bases are TGTGCCAGCAGCTCCCGGGGTCAATCACCCCTCCACTTT.